Each of the 4 T cell receptor beta chains below was sequenced from the same sample in a study of cytomegalovirus exposure and HLA in healthy donors. The PCR had 60 Vbeta and 13 Jbeta primers. The table came from immunoSEQ multiplex PCR; TCRdb's copy has only in-frame clones and leaves some out. Altogether about 160,000 clones are present, approximately 62% being singletons, with the ten largest covering approximately 1.5%. Sequencing was carried out using PBMCs. These receptors all stem from a man between 45 and 60 years old in good health and CMV-seronegative.

The chain joins TRBV5-1 to TRBJ1-4; 7 nucleotides match TRBD1. CDR3 length equals 15 residues. Germline V gene sequence: CDR1 SGHRS, CDR2 YFSETQ. The V gene end was trimmed by 0 bases and the J gene end by 7 bases; junction bases not matched to a gene: 6. Here the CDR3 reads CASSLVGTAGEKLFF. The CDR3 DNA sequence: TGCGCCAGCAGCTTGGTCGGGACAGCGGGTGAAAAACTGTTTTTT.

The CDR3 DNA reads as TGTGCCAGCAGCGCGCCTGTGGGGGGGGGCGGGTCCTACAATGAGCAGTTCTTC. Translation: CASSAPVGGGGSYNEQFF. The chain recombines TRBV9 with TRBJ2-1, with D perhaps matching TRBD2 (7 bases). The germline gives CDR1 SGDLS, CDR2 YYNGEE. The CDR3 runs 18 residues. The V end lost 3 bases, the J end lost 1 base, and 20 bases lay between the germline ends.

The chain carries TRBV27 and TRBJ2-7; D is perhaps TRBD1 (6 bases). Germline V gene data show CDR1 as MNHEY and CDR2 as SMNVEV (reference sequence). The ends were cut back, 6 bases at V and 2 bases at J, with 11 bases in the middle. The CDR3 has 13 residues. The CDR3 is CASSRRDTYEQYF. The CDR3 DNA reads TGTGCCAGCAGCCGCCGGGACACCTACGAGCAGTACTTC.

J is TRBJ1-6 and V is TRBV10-1; 9 positions match TRBD1. CDR1 is WNHNN, CDR2 SYGVQD, per germline (reference sequence). The CDR3 is 15 residues long. The V and J ends lost 6 bases and 7 bases, in that order; junction bases with no gene match: 7. The CDR3 region has the DNA TGCGCCAGCAGCCAGGGAACAGGGGGCAATTCACCCCTCCACTTT. It specifies CASSQGTGGNSPLHF.